The rows below give T cell receptor beta chains drawn from one sample of a study of regulatory T cells in long-lasting Graves disease. MiXCR was run by TCRdb on the multiplex PCR reads, yielding one entry per CDR3 protein. The sample lists 250,000 to 300,000 distinct CDR3 sequences, about 18% occurring once. Separately, the same data were catalogued under a study of T cells in Graves' hyperthyroidism and ophthalmopathy.

Specimen: peripheral blood mononuclear cells (PBMCs), collected at new diagnosis, from a patient treated with antithyroid drugs. The receptors derive from a woman in her twenties or thirties with Graves disease. The CDR3 runs from the conserved cysteine through the conserved F or W. The D gene is left open where the match is weak. Clone size is stated in some rows and not others, as once, few, many or a class when expanded.

clone size: few; D gene: TRBD1; J gene: TRBJ1-1; V gene: TRBV9; CDR3 DNA: TGTGCCAGCAGCTTGGGACAGGGAGGAATTATGAACACTGAAGCTTTCTTT; CDR3 protein: CASSLGQGGIMNTEAFF
clone size: few; D gene: .; J gene: TRBJ1-1; V gene: TRBV12-3/TRBV12-4; CDR3 DNA: TGTGCCAGCGGCAGGACCCGTGGTGAAGCTTTCTTT; CDR3 protein: CASGRTRGEAFF
clone size: large; D gene: .; J gene: TRBJ2-7; V gene: TRBV15; CDR3 DNA: TGTGCCACCAGCAGTTCGGACAGAATTTACGAGCAGTACTTC; CDR3 protein: CATSSSDRIYEQYF
clone size: many; D gene: TRBD1; J gene: TRBJ2-1; V gene: TRBV7-7; CDR3 DNA: TGTGCTAGCAGCGTGGGACAGGGGGTAGTCAATGAGCAGTTCTTC; CDR3 protein: CASSVGQGVVNEQFF
clone size: many; D gene: .; J gene: TRBJ1-4; V gene: TRBV2; CDR3 DNA: TGTGCCAGCAGTGCCCGCGCGGTAACTAATGAAAAACTGTTTTTT; CDR3 protein: CASSARAVTNEKLFF
clone size: many; D gene: .; J gene: TRBJ1-2; V gene: TRBV7-8; CDR3 DNA: TGTGCCAGCAGCTCGGACACGGGATTATATGGCTACACCTTC; CDR3 protein: CASSSDTGLYGYTF
clone size: .; D gene: TRBD2; J gene: TRBJ2-7; V gene: TRBV20-1; CDR3 DNA: TGCAGTGCTAGGCTCCGAGCTAGCGGGGGGATTTACGAGCAGTACTTC; CDR3 protein: CSARLRASGGIYEQYF
clone size: many; D gene: .; J gene: TRBJ1-1; V gene: TRBV10-1; CDR3 DNA: TGCGCCAGCAGTGAGCGCCCCGACACTGAAGCTTTCTTT; CDR3 protein: CASSERPDTEAFF
clone size: many; D gene: .; J gene: TRBJ1-2; V gene: TRBV6-2/TRBV6-3; CDR3 DNA: TGTGCCAGCAGTTTACAGGTTTTGAGCTATGGCTACACCTTC; CDR3 protein: CASSLQVLSYGYTF
clone size: many; D gene: TRBD1; J gene: TRBJ2-7; V gene: TRBV29-1; CDR3 DNA: TGCAGCGTGAAGGAGGGACAGGGGGCTCCGGCCTCCTACGAGCAGTACTTC; CDR3 protein: CSVKEGQGAPASYEQYF
clone size: many; D gene: TRBD1; J gene: TRBJ1-1; V gene: TRBV18; CDR3 DNA: TGTGCCAGCTCACCTCCAGGGGGTACGAACACTGAAGCTTTCTTT; CDR3 protein: CASSPPGGTNTEAFF
clone size: .; D gene: TRBD2; J gene: TRBJ2-5; V gene: TRBV29-1; CDR3 DNA: TGCAGCGCCCATGGGATAGCGGGAGTTGAGACCCAGTACTTC; CDR3 protein: CSAHGIAGVETQYF
clone size: many; D gene: TRBD1; J gene: TRBJ2-7; V gene: TRBV6-2/TRBV6-3; CDR3 DNA: TGTGCCAGCAGTGTATTGACAGGGAGCAGGTACGAGCAGTACTTC; CDR3 protein: CASSVLTGSRYEQYF
clone size: many; D gene: .; J gene: TRBJ1-2; V gene: TRBV9; CDR3 DNA: TGTGCCAGCAGCTCTTACCAGGAGGCCCAGGTCGGCTATGGCTACACCTTC; CDR3 protein: CASSSYQEAQVGYGYTF
clone size: many; D gene: .; J gene: TRBJ1-5; V gene: TRBV11-3; CDR3 DNA: TGTGCCAGCAGCTCCTTCAGGCTGATTAATCAGCCCCAGCATTTT; CDR3 protein: CASSSFRLINQPQHF
clone size: many; D gene: .; J gene: TRBJ2-7; V gene: TRBV7-2; CDR3 DNA: TGTGCCAGCAGCTTCCTGGGTTACGAGCAGTACTTC; CDR3 protein: CASSFLGYEQYF
clone size: .; D gene: .; J gene: TRBJ2-7; V gene: TRBV27; CDR3 DNA: TGTGCCAGCAAATCAATATTCTACGAGCAGTACTTC; CDR3 protein: CASKSIFYEQYF
clone size: .; D gene: .; J gene: TRBJ2-6; V gene: TRBV4-2; CDR3 DNA: TGTGCCAGCAGCCAAGAATACACATCTGGGGCCAACGTCCTGACTTTC; CDR3 protein: CASSQEYTSGANVLTF
clone size: many; D gene: .; J gene: TRBJ2-5; V gene: TRBV6-9; CDR3 DNA: TGTGCCAGCAGTTGGGACCAAGAGACCCAGTACTTC; CDR3 protein: CASSWDQETQYF
clone size: many; D gene: .; J gene: TRBJ1-1; V gene: TRBV4-1; CDR3 DNA: TGCGCCAGCAGCCGAAACCTCATGAACACTGAAGCTTTCTTT; CDR3 protein: CASSRNLMNTEAFF
clone size: many; D gene: .; J gene: TRBJ2-2; V gene: TRBV9; CDR3 DNA: TGTGCCAGCAGCGTAGCTCTGGGGGGGCGGAACGGGGAGCTGTTTTTT; CDR3 protein: CASSVALGGRNGELFF
clone size: many; D gene: TRBD2; J gene: TRBJ2-3; V gene: TRBV11-1; CDR3 DNA: TGTGCCAGCAGCCGTTTCGCCGGGACTAGCGGGGATACAGATACGCAGTATTTT; CDR3 protein: CASSRFAGTSGDTDTQYF
clone size: many; D gene: .; J gene: TRBJ1-3; V gene: TRBV3-1; CDR3 DNA: TGTGCCAGCAGCCAAGATTGGGGGGGGCGAACTGGAAACACCATATATTTT; CDR3 protein: CASSQDWGGRTGNTIYF
clone size: many; D gene: .; J gene: TRBJ1-1; V gene: TRBV14; CDR3 DNA: TGTGCCAGCAGCCAAGATCTCTGGACGAACACTGAAGCTTTCTTT; CDR3 protein: CASSQDLWTNTEAFF
clone size: medium-sized; D gene: TRBD1; J gene: TRBJ2-2; V gene: TRBV20-1; CDR3 DNA: TGCAGTGCTAAGTCCGGGACAGGGGACACCGGGGAGCTGTTTTTT; CDR3 protein: CSAKSGTGDTGELFF
clone size: many; D gene: .; J gene: TRBJ2-5; V gene: TRBV20-1; CDR3 DNA: TGCAGTGCGTACCCACCCGGGGGCCAAGAGACCCAGTACTTC; CDR3 protein: CSAYPPGGQETQYF
clone size: .; D gene: TRBD1; J gene: TRBJ1-1; V gene: TRBV6-1; CDR3 DNA: TGTGCCAGCAGCCCGAACGACAGGGGGAACAGATTAGCTTTCTTT; CDR3 protein: CASSPNDRGNRLAFF
clone size: many; D gene: .; J gene: TRBJ1-2; V gene: TRBV5-6; CDR3 DNA: TGTGCCAGCAGCTTGGGGATTGGACCGATCTATGGCTACACCTTC; CDR3 protein: CASSLGIGPIYGYTF
clone size: few; D gene: .; J gene: TRBJ2-1; V gene: TRBV5-1; CDR3 DNA: TGCGCCAGCAGCCCCTCTCGGGGTGAGCAGTTCTTC; CDR3 protein: CASSPSRGEQFF
clone size: many; D gene: .; J gene: TRBJ2-5; V gene: TRBV24-1; CDR3 DNA: TGTGCCACCAGTGATTCCTCCCACGGCGGGGATCAAGAGACCCAGTACTTC; CDR3 protein: CATSDSSHGGDQETQYF
clone size: few; D gene: TRBD1; J gene: TRBJ1-4; V gene: TRBV15; CDR3 DNA: TGTGCCACCAGCAGACCGGGACAGGGAGGGGGACGTGAAAAACTGTTTTTT; CDR3 protein: CATSRPGQGGGREKLFF
clone size: many; D gene: TRBD2; J gene: TRBJ2-7; V gene: TRBV5-1; CDR3 DNA: TGCGCCAGCAGCTTTAGCGGGGGTAGCTCCTACGAGCAGTACTTC; CDR3 protein: CASSFSGGSSYEQYF
clone size: .; D gene: .; J gene: TRBJ2-1; V gene: TRBV7-9; CDR3 DNA: TGTGCCAGCAGCTTAGGGGCTGGTTCCTCCTACAATGAGCAGCTCTTC; CDR3 protein: CASSLGAGSSYNEQLF
clone size: many; D gene: TRBD1; J gene: TRBJ1-2; V gene: TRBV3-1; CDR3 DNA: TGTGCCAGCAGCCACGGAGGGGGCGCCGCTAACTATGGCTACACCTTC; CDR3 protein: CASSHGGGAANYGYTF
clone size: many; D gene: .; J gene: TRBJ2-5; V gene: TRBV6-2/TRBV6-3; CDR3 DNA: TGTGCCAGCAGTTACCCGGGAGAGACCCAGTACTTC; CDR3 protein: CASSYPGETQYF
clone size: many; D gene: .; J gene: TRBJ1-1; V gene: TRBV9; CDR3 DNA: TGTGCCAGCAGCGCGGGGGCTGAAGCTTTCTTT; CDR3 protein: CASSAGAEAFF
clone size: many; D gene: .; J gene: TRBJ2-3; V gene: TRBV5-1; CDR3 DNA: TGCGCCAGCAGCTTGGTTGGCCGAAACACAGATACGCAGTATTTT; CDR3 protein: CASSLVGRNTDTQYF
clone size: many; D gene: TRBD2; J gene: TRBJ2-5; V gene: TRBV9; CDR3 DNA: TGTGCCAGCAGCGTCGGGGGGGAGCAGACCCAGTACTTC; CDR3 protein: CASSVGGEQTQYF
clone size: .; D gene: .; J gene: TRBJ1-3; V gene: TRBV18; CDR3 DNA: TGTGCCAGCTCACCAAGCGTTACTGGAAACACCATATATTTT; CDR3 protein: CASSPSVTGNTIYF
clone size: many; D gene: .; J gene: TRBJ1-1; V gene: TRBV20-1; CDR3 DNA: TGCAGTGCTAGATCGAGGAACACTGAAGCTTTCTTT; CDR3 protein: CSARSRNTEAFF
clone size: many; D gene: TRBD1; J gene: TRBJ2-3; V gene: TRBV10-3; CDR3 DNA: TGTGCCATCAGTGCGGGGACAGGGGGCATAGGGACAGATACGCAGTATTTT; CDR3 protein: CAISAGTGGIGTDTQYF
clone size: many; D gene: TRBD1; J gene: TRBJ2-1; V gene: TRBV2; CDR3 DNA: TGTGCCAGCAGGGGGACAGGGACCAATGAGCAGTTCTTC; CDR3 protein: CASRGTGTNEQFF
clone size: many; D gene: .; J gene: TRBJ2-7; V gene: TRBV20-1; CDR3 DNA: TGCAGTGCGACGTCTCGACAGGTCGGGTTGTACGAGCAGTACTTC; CDR3 protein: CSATSRQVGLYEQYF
clone size: many; D gene: .; J gene: TRBJ2-3; V gene: TRBV7-9; CDR3 DNA: TGTGCCAGCAGCGGGGTCCGCACAGATACGCAGTATTTT; CDR3 protein: CASSGVRTDTQYF
clone size: few; D gene: TRBD2; J gene: TRBJ2-1; V gene: TRBV20-1; CDR3 DNA: TGCAGTGCTAGCCACGGGACTAGCGGACTCAATGAGCAGTTCTTC; CDR3 protein: CSASHGTSGLNEQFF
clone size: many; D gene: .; J gene: TRBJ1-5; V gene: TRBV3-1; CDR3 DNA: TGTGCCAGCAGCCGAGGGATTGGAGGCAATCAGCCCCAGCATTTT; CDR3 protein: CASSRGIGGNQPQHF
clone size: many; D gene: TRBD1; J gene: TRBJ1-1; V gene: TRBV6-1; CDR3 DNA: TGTGCCACCAGGCAGGGGGCGATCGGAGTCACTGAAGCTTTCTTT; CDR3 protein: CATRQGAIGVTEAFF
clone size: many; D gene: .; J gene: TRBJ2-7; V gene: TRBV7-3; CDR3 DNA: TGTGCCAGCAGCTTAGAGAGCGTCTCCACACCTTACGAGCAGTACTTC; CDR3 protein: CASSLESVSTPYEQYF
clone size: many; D gene: .; J gene: TRBJ1-2; V gene: TRBV7-2; CDR3 DNA: TGTGCCAGCAGCTTAGTCGGGGCGTCCCCTTATGGCTACACCTTC; CDR3 protein: CASSLVGASPYGYTF
clone size: many; D gene: .; J gene: TRBJ1-2; V gene: TRBV5-5; CDR3 DNA: TGTGCCAGCAGCCGGACGGAGATACTCAACTATGGCTACACCTTC; CDR3 protein: CASSRTEILNYGYTF